This T cell receptor (beta chain) derives from a study of T cell responses to AZD1222 COVID-19 vaccine (dated by TCRdb to about 2021). General notes on the study: AZD1222 recipients with second doses at about 4 weeks or about 12 weeks were pooled, because spike-specific TCR depth and breadth did not differ between schedules. A total of 233 trial participants underwent TCR sequencing, of whom around 200 received two doses of AZD1222 and some 25 received two doses of the MenACWY control vaccine. Enrollment into the trials was organized by age into subgroups of 18-55, 56-69 and 70-plus years, and those subgroups contained roughly 150, 30 and 60 TCR-sequenced participants, respectively.

In light of the paper, this sample's time point label describes: baseline before first vaccination. Vaccinee samples came from UK trials COV001 and COV002, including a single-blind randomized controlled phase 2/3 trial of AZD1222 (ChAdOx1 nCoV-19) in healthy adults. Trial participant PBMC samples were collected at day 0 and day 28 after the second dose for TCRbeta chain sequencing. The CDR3 numbers 15 residues from cysteine through phenylalanine. Only the CDR3 region is kept as DNA, spanning 45 bases read in frame from base 1. For CDR1 and CDR2, the germline V gene lists SGDLS and YYNGEE. V and J are truncated by 6 bases and 2 bases respectively, leaving an intervening sequence of 17 bases. The full study reports these points: No day 14 peak-response samples were available, so repertoires were characterized only after the peak T cell response. The whole spike protein was spanned by vaccine-associated CD4 TCRs, and dominant responses were seen in regions 160-218 and 743-854. Participants were mostly white British and included more females than males, and it was suggested by the authors that clonal diversity may have been underestimated. The 56-69-year group was small, and its depth increase did not reach significance, likely because of low power. Reportedly, close to half of the unique spike-specific TCRs recognized epitopes lying outside the regions that are mutated in the B.1.351 and B.1.1.7 variants. Spike-specific TCR breadth and depth rose significantly after two AZD1222 doses compared with day 0 and with MenACWY recipients. Conclusions about previously exposed vaccinees are limited, since just 5 to 7 AZD1222 recipients were seropositive for SARS-CoV-2 at baseline.

The CDR3 regions of human TCRbeta chains were analyzed by immunosequencing. Per the authors' processing: TCRs in the repertoires were matched against a reference library of SARS-CoV-2-specific TCRs that had been generated with the MIRA antigen-specificity platform. Breadth meant the fraction of unique TCRs that were SARS-CoV-2-associated, whereas depth meant the fraction of total T cells that were SARS-CoV-2-associated. Using the MIRA data, each spike-specific TCR was mapped to the spike region that the TCR reacts to and placed in a CD4 or CD8 class. Log10-transformed breadth and depth values were compared by one-way ANOVA with Sidak's multiple comparisons tests. TCRdb re-hosts the immuneACCESS table, in-frame sequences only. Its copies lack some clones; in the studies checked, an unresolved V gene accounts for under half of them, and the cause for the rest is not known. That table furnishes V, J and clone size, whereas the DNA furnished D and trimming. This sample gives some 150,000 clones in total; more than 85% of them show up just once. Together, the top ten hold 1.5% to 2% of the sample.

Worth noting for this clone: It lacks a known antigen. No much larger clonotype is one base removed from it; base qualities were not supplied.

This clonotype was obtained from an adult in good health. Here the chain combines TRBV9 and TRBJ1-2; perhaps TRBD1 is the D gene, with 5 bases matching. Material: peripheral blood, obtained on day 0 of AZD1222 vaccination. The DNA reads as follows: TGTGCCAGCACGGGTCCGGGGGAGGGGAACTATGGCTACACCTTC. Its translation reads: CASTGPGEGNYGYTF. The entire variable domain, with the stretches around the CDR3 drawn from the reference TRBV9 and TRBJ1-2 proteins, is DSGVTQTPKHLITATGQRVTLRCSPRSGDLSVYWYQQSLDQGLQFLIQYYNGEERAKGNILERFSAQQFPDLHSELNLSSLELGDSALYFCASTGPGEGNYGYTFGSGTRLTVV.